The 31 T cell receptor beta chains below all came from one sample that was sequenced in a study of CD8 T cells in ankylosing spondylitis. TCRdb analysed the 5' RACE reads with MiXCR anew, one entry per CDR3 protein. This sample has about 210,000 distinct CDR3 sequences, with around 8% found just once. Sequencing was carried out using blood, either unsorted or a sorted T cell fraction (not recorded which). The origin of the receptors is a female donor with ankylosing spondylitis or in good health (not recorded which).

This clonotype was found many times. The chain is built from TRBV10-3 and TRBJ2-1; possibly TRBD2 for D (6 bases). The ends were cut back, 4 bases at V and 5 bases at J, with 6 bases in the middle. Germline V gene sequence: CDR1 ENHRY, CDR2 SYGVKD. The CDR3 length is 12 residues. CDR3 nucleotide sequence: TGTGCCATCAGTGCGGGAGACAATGAGCAGTTCTTC. This gives the protein CAISAGDNEQFF.

For this clonotype: This may be a read error: a much more frequent sequence differs by one nucleotide. The chain employs TRBV6-5 and TRBJ1-5; 11 bases line up with TRBD1. Germline V gene lookup returns CDR1 MNHEY and CDR2 SVGAGI. The CDR3 contains 15 residues. The CDR3: CTSSSDRGLGQPQHF. In DNA, the CDR3 is TGTACCAGCAGTTCGGACAGGGGGCTTGGTCAGCCCCAGCATTTT.

This clonotype was recorded at least ten times. The chain has TRBV20-1 and TRBJ2-1, with a weak D call TRBD1 (6 bases). Germline values: CDR1 DFQATT, CDR2 SNEGSKA (reference sequence). Trimming cost V 3 bases and J 8 bases, with 11 bases left between them. The length of the CDR3 is 12 residues. This chain's CDR3 is CSARREGDEQFF. The CDR3 DNA reads as TGCAGTGCTAGGCGAGAGGGGGATGAGCAGTTCTTC.

This clonotype has ten or more counts. One end of the junction fails to match germline, which may point to a read error. This chain connects TRBV7-2 to TRBJ1-1; no clear D gene. Per the germline V gene, CDR1 is SGHTA and CDR2 is FQGNSA. The CDR3 is 9 amino acids. The CDR3 protein is CASSLGPVF. The CDR3 DNA reads as TGTGCCAGCAGCTTAGGGCCGGTCTTT.

This clonotype has a count of ten or more. This chain connects TRBV20-1 to TRBJ2-7; TRBD2 agrees at 8 bases. This CDR3 has 13 residues. The germline CDR1 and CDR2 sequences are DFQATT and SNEGSKA (reference sequence). This chain's CDR3 is CSAPGLEGFEQYF. CDR3 coding DNA: TGCAGCGCTCCGGGACTAGAGGGGTTCGAGCAGTACTTC.

This clonotype was observed many times. The chain links TRBV24-1 to TRBJ2-3; D possibly uses TRBD1 or TRBD2 (6 bases each). Germline values: CDR1 KGHDR, CDR2 SFDVKD. The CDR3 totals 13 residues. V was shortened by 12 bases and J by 5 bases, with 17 bases between the two germline ends. Here the CDR3 reads CASQGGSQDTQYF. For the CDR3, the DNA is TGTGCCTCCCAAGGGGGGAGTCAAGATACGCAGTATTTT.

This clonotype showed up many times. This chain joins TRBV20-1 and TRBJ2-7; D not resolved. The CDR3 totals 14 residues. Germline V gene lookup returns CDR1 DFQATT and CDR2 SNEGSKA (reference sequence). V was pared by 3 bases and J by 5 bases, with 17 bases between. The DNA for the CDR3 is TGCAGTGCTAGTCCCTCCATTAATACCAACGAGCAGTACTTC. It encodes CSASPSINTNEQYF.

The rearrangement uses TRBV11-2 and TRBJ2-3; 13 bases fit TRBD2. This CDR3 comprises 18 residues. V lost 5 bases, J lost 5 bases, and 13 bases stayed unmatched. Germline V lookup: CDR1 SGHAT, CDR2 FQNNGV. CDR3 region: CASSTGLAGLLLQDTQYF. The CDR3 nucleotides read TGTGCCAGCAGCACGGGACTAGCGGGACTCCTCCTCCAAGATACGCAGTATTTT.

This clonotype was observed many times. CDR3 loop: CASSRPTSDGSEAFF. CDR3 sequence (DNA): TGTGCCAGCAGCCGTCCAACCTCGGACGGATCTGAAGCTTTCTTT. V gene TRBV7-6 combines with J gene TRBJ1-1; D ambiguous. The CDR3 runs 15 residues. Germline V gene lookup returns CDR1 SGHVS and CDR2 FNYEAQ. Trimming stripped 5 bases from V and 6 bases from J, with 19 bases between.

This clonotype was observed many times. This chain joins TRBV29-1 and TRBJ2-4; D gene uncertain. The length of the CDR3 is 13 residues. Germline V gene sequence: CDR1 SQVTM, CDR2 ANQGSEA. V was trimmed by 6 bases and J by 2 bases, leaving 11 bases between them. The CDR3 protein is CSVFGRPKNIQYF. The DNA for the CDR3 is TGCAGCGTATTTGGCAGACCCAAAAACATTCAGTACTTC.

The CDR3 DNA reads as TGTGCCAGCAGCCGCGGCCGGGACAGGCGACTGAACACTGAAGCTTTCTTT. This encodes CASSRGRDRRLNTEAFF. The V and J genes are TRBV7-9 and TRBJ1-1; 8 positions agree with TRBD1. This CDR3 is built from 17 residues. Germline CDR1 SEHNR, CDR2 FQNEAQ (reference sequence). J gave up 0 bases and V 5 bases, and 11 bases lay outside the gene matches.

This clonotype was found many times. This rearrangement joins TRBV7-2 to TRBJ2-1, with D possibly being TRBD1 (5 bases). Trimming left V 5 bases short and J 5 bases short, with 10 bases between. Per germline, CDR1 SGHTA and CDR2 FQGNSA. The CDR3 runs to 13 residues. The CDR3 region is CASSTYRNNEQFF. The DNA of the CDR3 is TGTGCCAGCAGCACATACAGGAACAATGAGCAGTTCTTC. Based on the CDR3 plus reference TRBV7-2 and TRBJ2-1, the full variable domain is GAGVSQSPSNKVTEKGKDVELRCDPISGHTALYWYRQSLGQGLEFLIYFQGNSAPDKSGLPSDRFSAERTGGSVSTLTIQRTQQEDSAVYLCASSTYRNNEQFFGPGTRLTVL.

The rearrangement links TRBV28 to TRBJ2-1; tentative D call: TRBD2 (5 bases). Germline V gene data show CDR1 as MDHEN and CDR2 as SYDVKM. V was cut by 6 bases and J by 8 bases, with 20 bases left in between. This CDR3 region has 15 residues. The CDR3 loop is CASRPSSGGGDEQFF. DNA for the CDR3: TGTGCCAGCAGGCCTTCATCCGGAGGTGGCGATGAGCAGTTCTTC.

In its sample, this clonotype was seen many times. The V gene is TRBV12-3 or TRBV12-4, the J gene TRBJ2-2; weak D call: TRBD2 (5 bases). V lost 6 bases, J lost 5 bases, and 19 bases lay in between. The CDR3 is 16 residues long. In DNA form, the CDR3 reads TGTGCCAGCAGACCCGCCCTTATGGACTTAACCGGGGAGCTGTTTTTT. Amino acid sequence: CASRPALMDLTGELFF.

The chain recombines TRBV2 with TRBJ1-2, with D possibly matching TRBD1 (6 bases). The CDR3 is 13 amino acids. CDR1 SNHLY and CDR2 FYNNEI come from the germline V gene. Trimming pared 5 bases from V and 4 bases from J, leaving 11 bases between. The DNA of the CDR3 is TGTGCCAGCAGTCATGGGGGCGCCTATGGCTACACCTTC. Translated, it gives CASSHGGAYGYTF.

The genes are TRBV7-2 and TRBJ1-4, with D perhaps TRBD1 (5 bases). V gave up 5 bases and J gave up 5 bases, with 12 bases separating them. Germline V gene lookup returns CDR1 SGHTA and CDR2 FQGNSA. The CDR3 runs to 14 residues. CDR3 in amino acids: CASSPDSQNEKLFF. In DNA form, the CDR3 reads TGTGCCAGCAGCCCCGACAGCCAAAATGAAAAACTGTTTTTT.

The table lists this clonotype with many counts. The chain carries TRBV20-1 and TRBJ2-2; 11 nucleotides match TRBD2. From germline, CDR1 is DFQATT and CDR2 SNEGSKA (reference sequence). This CDR3 is 14 amino acids long. V shed 6 bases and J 7 bases; nucleotides not matched to a gene: 7. The CDR3 region has the DNA TGCAGTGCCCGACTAGCGGGATTTCTCGGGGAGCTGTTTTTT. Its translation is CSARLAGFLGELFF.

This clonotype has ten or more counts. V and J are TRBV10-3 and TRBJ2-7; 7 bases fit TRBD1. The V segment lost 7 bases and the J segment 3 bases; nucleotides outside the gene matches: 12. Germline V gene sequence: CDR1 ENHRY, CDR2 SYGVKD. This CDR3 spans 15 amino acids. DNA of the CDR3: TGTGCCATCAATACCAATCGGGACAGATTCTACGAGCAGTACTTC. Amino acids: CAINTNRDRFYEQYF.

This clonotype showed up many times. The rearrangement links TRBV15 to TRBJ2-4; 9 bases align to TRBD1. Germline V lookup: CDR1 LNHNV, CDR2 YYDKDF (reference sequence). V shed 4 bases, J shed 4 bases, and the junction held 5 bases outside the gene matches. This CDR3 is built from 15 residues. The CDR3 DNA reads TGTGCCACCAGCATTACCGGGACAGGGAAAAACATTCAGTACTTC. Translating it yields CATSITGTGKNIQYF.

This clonotype was observed at least ten times. The chain uses TRBV28 and TRBJ1-5, with TRBD1 as a possible D gene (6 bases). Between the trimmed V and J ends, which lost 4 bases and 1 base, there was a span of 11 bases. This CDR3 has 15 residues. The germline CDR1 and CDR2 sequences are MDHEN and SYDVKM. CDR3 DNA: TGTGCCAGCAGTTGGGGCGGACAGAGCAATCAGCCCCAGCATTTT. This codes for CASSWGGQSNQPQHF.

This clonotype appeared many times. Lacking the conserved final phenylalanine or tryptophan, this CDR3 likely reflects a read error. The limits of the CDR3 on the DNA are not certain, so only TCRdb's listed CDR3 is given. V usage is TRBV3-1 and J usage is TRBJ2-4; the DNA was not used to check the table's D call, TRBD1. Germline V gives CDR1 LGHDT, CDR2 YNNKEL (reference sequence). The CDR3 numbers 12 amino acids, ends counted. CDR3 in amino acids: CASSSRAGEVRI.

At least ten counts were recorded for this clonotype. The chain is built from TRBV2 and TRBJ2-2, with 9 bases aligning to TRBD2. Looked up from germline, CDR1 is SNHLY and CDR2 is FYNNEI. The CDR3 is 14 amino acids. The V and J ends lost 7 bases and 6 bases, in that order; junction bases with no gene match: 6. This CDR3 reads CASKPEREAGELFF. CDR3 DNA sequence: TGTGCCAGCAAACCAGAGCGGGAGGCCGGGGAGCTGTTTTTT.

This clonotype was seen only a few times. V usage is TRBV24-1 and J usage is TRBJ1-5, with TRBD1 matching over 10 bases. Germline lookup yields CDR1 KGHDR and CDR2 SFDVKD. After removal of 9 bases from V and 4 bases from J, the junction contained 2 bases not matched to a gene. CDR3 length equals 13 residues. The CDR3 DNA reads TGTGCCACCCGACAGGGGGCAAATCAGCCCCAGCATTTT. It is translated as CATRQGANQPQHF.

This clonotype was counted ten times or more. This chain links TRBV6-2 or TRBV6-3 with TRBJ1-5; no clear D gene. The CDR3 is 11 amino acids. Trimming pared 8 bases from V and 6 bases from J, leaving 8 bases between. Germline V gene sequence: CDR1 MNHEY, CDR2 SVGEGT. This CDR3 reads CASGSVQPQHF. CDR3 nucleotides: TGTGCCAGCGGGAGCGTTCAGCCCCAGCATTTT.

This clonotype has only a few counts. V is TRBV4-3 and J is TRBJ2-5, with TRBD2 matching over 13 bases. Germline CDR1 LGHNA, CDR2 YSLEER. CDR3 length equals 16 residues. With V trimmed by 0 bases and J by 9 bases, 7 bases remained unmatched. CDR3 nucleotide sequence: TGCGCCAGCAGCCAAGATCTAGGACTAGCGGGAGTGTCCCAGTACTTC. This translates into CASSQDLGLAGVSQYF.

Comments on this clonotype: A read error may explain this, as a much larger clone is one base away. This chain connects TRBV3-1 to TRBJ1-3; 8 bases map to TRBD1. The CDR3 extends over 16 amino acids. From germline, CDR1 is LGHDT and CDR2 YNNKEL (reference sequence). DNA for the CDR3: TGTGCCATCAGCAGGACAGGGTTCCTCTCTGGAAACACCATATATTTT. Its translation is CAISRTGFLSGNTIYF.

The table lists this clonotype with many counts. This chain connects TRBV5-1 to TRBJ2-7, with 9 bases that match TRBD2. V lost 4 bases to trimming and J lost 4 bases; unmatched junction nucleotides: 12. CDR1 and CDR2 from the germline V gene are SGHRS and YFSETQ. The CDR3 sequence is 16 residues long. CDR3 protein: CASSPGLAGGIYEQYF. The CDR3 DNA follows: TGCGCCAGCAGCCCTGGACTGGCGGGAGGGATATACGAGCAGTACTTC. Using reference TRBV5-1 and TRBJ2-7 for the parts outside the CDR3, the full variable domain is KAGVTQTPRYLIKTRGQQVTLSCSPISGHRSVSWYQQTPGQGLQFLFEYFSETQRNKGNFPGRFSGRQFSNSRSEMNVSTLELGDSALYLCASSPGLAGGIYEQYFGPGTRLTVT.

The chain carries TRBV12-3 or TRBV12-4 and TRBJ1-6; TRBD1 is a possible D gene (5 bases). The V end was cut by 4 bases, the J end by 8 bases, with 9 bases between. This CDR3 region has 13 residues. This CDR3 is CASSSGGHSPLHF. The DNA of the CDR3 is TGTGCCAGCAGTTCTGGGGGTCATTCACCCCTCCACTTT.

This clonotype was found many times. The V and J genes are TRBV4-2 and TRBJ2-1, with D maybe TRBD1 (6 bases). CDR3 length equals 15 residues. The germline V and J ends were trimmed by 6 bases and 2 bases, with 14 bases remaining between them. Germline-derived CDR1 and CDR2 are LGHNA and YNFKEQ. CDR3 protein: CASRQGEGAYNEQFF. CDR3 coding DNA: TGTGCCAGCAGACAGGGAGAAGGGGCCTACAATGAGCAGTTCTTC.

The chain employs TRBV7-2 and TRBJ2-1; 12 bases line up with TRBD2. There are 16 residues in the CDR3. V was pared by 4 bases and J by 8 bases, with 9 bases of the junction left unmatched. Looked up from germline, CDR1 is SGHTA and CDR2 is FQGNSA. The CDR3 sequence is CASSSRTSGIVDEQFF. The CDR3, as DNA: TGTGCCAGCAGCTCTAGGACTAGCGGGATTGTGGATGAGCAGTTCTTC.

This chain joins TRBV6-5 and TRBJ1-1; D gene ambiguous. This CDR3 spans 13 amino acids. Between the trimmed V and J ends, which lost 0 bases and 7 bases, there was a span of 9 bases. The germline CDR1 and CDR2 sequences are MNHEY and SVGAGI. This chain's CDR3 is CASSYSTDREAFF. The DNA for the CDR3 is TGTGCCAGCAGTTACTCAACGGACCGTGAAGCTTTCTTT.